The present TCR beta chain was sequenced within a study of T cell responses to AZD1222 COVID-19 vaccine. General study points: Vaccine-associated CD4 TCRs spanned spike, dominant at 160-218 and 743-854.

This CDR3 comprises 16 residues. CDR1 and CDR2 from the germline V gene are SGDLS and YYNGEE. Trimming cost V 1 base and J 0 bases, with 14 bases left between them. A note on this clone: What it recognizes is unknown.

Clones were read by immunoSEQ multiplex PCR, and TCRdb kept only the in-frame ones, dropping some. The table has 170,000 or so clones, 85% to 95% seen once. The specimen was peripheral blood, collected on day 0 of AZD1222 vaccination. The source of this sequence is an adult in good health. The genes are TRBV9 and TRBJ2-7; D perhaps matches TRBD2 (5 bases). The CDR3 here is CASSVSGVAASYEQYF. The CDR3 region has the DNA TGTGCCAGCAGCGTATCCGGGGTCGCGGCCTCCTACGAGCAGTACTTC.